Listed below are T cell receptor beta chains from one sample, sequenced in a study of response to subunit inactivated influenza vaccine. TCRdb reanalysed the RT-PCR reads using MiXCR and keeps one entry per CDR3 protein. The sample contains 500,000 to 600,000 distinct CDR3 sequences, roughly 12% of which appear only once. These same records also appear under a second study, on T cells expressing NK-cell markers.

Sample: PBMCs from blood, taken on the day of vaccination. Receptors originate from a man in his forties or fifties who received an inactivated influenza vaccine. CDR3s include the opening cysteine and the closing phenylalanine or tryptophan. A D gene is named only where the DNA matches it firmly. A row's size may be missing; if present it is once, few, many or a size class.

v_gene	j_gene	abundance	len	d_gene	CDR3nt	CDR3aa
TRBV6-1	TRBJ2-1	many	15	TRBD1	TGTGCCAGCAGTGCACACAGGGGGCCTATTGGGGAGCAGTTCTTC	CASSAHRGPIGEQFF
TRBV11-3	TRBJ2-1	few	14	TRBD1	TGTGCCAGCAGCCCAGGGGGCACCATCGATGAGCAGTTCTTC	CASSPGGTIDEQFF
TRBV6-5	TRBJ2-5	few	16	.	TGTGCCAGCAGTTCCATCTCTGGAGGGGTCTGGGAGACCCAGTACTTC	CASSSISGGVWETQYF
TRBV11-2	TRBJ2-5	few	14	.	TGTGCCAGCAGCTCCTTAATTAGATGGGAGACCCAGTACTTC	CASSSLIRWETQYF
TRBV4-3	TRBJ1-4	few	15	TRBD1	TGCGCCAGCAGCCCCGGGCGGGACAGGGCTGAAAAACTGTTTTTT	CASSPGRDRAEKLFF
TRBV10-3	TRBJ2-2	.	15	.	TGTGCCATCAGTGATCGGGCAGGGGAAGGAAGGGAGCTGTTTTTT	CAISDRAGEGRELFF
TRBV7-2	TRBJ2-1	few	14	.	TGTGCCAGCAGCTTACTATTATGGGTAGGCGAGCAGTTCTTC	CASSLLLWVGEQFF
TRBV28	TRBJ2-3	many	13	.	TGTGCCAGCAGAGACAGTCGCACAGATACGCAGTATTTT	CASRDSRTDTQYF
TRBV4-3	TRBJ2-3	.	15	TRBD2	TGCGCCAGCAGCTATAGCGGGGGGGCCGGGGATACGCAGTATTTT	CASSYSGGAGDTQYF
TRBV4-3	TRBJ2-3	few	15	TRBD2	TGCGCCAGCAGCCAAGTCTTAGCGGGGGTAGATACGCAGTATTTT	CASSQVLAGVDTQYF
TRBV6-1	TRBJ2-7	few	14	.	TGTGCCAGCAGTGATACTTTTGTAGTTACCGAGCAGTACTTC	CASSDTFVVTEQYF
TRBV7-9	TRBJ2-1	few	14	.	TGTGCCAGCACCCAGGGTAGCTCCTACAATGAGCAGTTCTTC	CASTQGSSYNEQFF
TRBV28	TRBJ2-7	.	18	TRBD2	TGTGCCAGCAGTTCCTCGGCCGGCGGGACTAGCGGTCCCTACGAGCAGTACTTC	CASSSSAGGTSGPYEQYF
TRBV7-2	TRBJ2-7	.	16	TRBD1	TGTGCCAGCACCAAGACCGCCGCCGGACAGGGCTACGAGCAGTACTTC	CASTKTAAGQGYEQYF
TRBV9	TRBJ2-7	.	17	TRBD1	TGTGCCAGCAGCGTAGGATCCGGGACAGGGATTTCCTACGAGCAGTACTTC	CASSVGSGTGISYEQYF
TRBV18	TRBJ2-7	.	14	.	TGTGCCAGCTCACCATCGGGCCGCCCCTACGAGCAGTACTTC	CASSPSGRPYEQYF
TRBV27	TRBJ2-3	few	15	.	TGTGCCAGCAGTTTAGGGGCGGAGTGGACAGATACGCAGTATTTT	CASSLGAEWTDTQYF
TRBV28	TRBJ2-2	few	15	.	TGTGCCAGCAGTCCAGGCGGGGTTAACACCGGGGAGCTGTTTTTT	CASSPGGVNTGELFF
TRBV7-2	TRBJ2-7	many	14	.	TGTGCCAGCAGCTTATACGGTTCTACCTACGAGCAGTACTTC	CASSLYGSTYEQYF
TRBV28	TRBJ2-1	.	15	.	TGTGCCAGCAGCAGGGACTTTGACCCCTACAATGAGCAGTTCTTC	CASSRDFDPYNEQFF
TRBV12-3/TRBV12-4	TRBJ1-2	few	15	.	TGTGCCAGCAGCCTAAGAGGCGCCCCTAACTATGGCTACACCTTC	CASSLRGAPNYGYTF
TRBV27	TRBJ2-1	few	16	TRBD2	TGTGCCAGCAGTCGAGAGCGGGGGGGTTTCTACAATGAGCAGTTCTTC	CASSRERGGFYNEQFF
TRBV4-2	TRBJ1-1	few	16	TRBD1	TGTGCCAGCAGCCTTCACCCCGGGACAGGGGGCACTGAAGCTTTCTTT	CASSLHPGTGGTEAFF
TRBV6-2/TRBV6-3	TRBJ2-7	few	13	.	TGTGCCAGTTGGGATGGGGGACATTACGAGCAGTACTTC	CASWDGGHYEQYF
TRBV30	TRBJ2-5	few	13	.	TGTGCCTGGAGCAGAGGTTTCGGGGAGACCCAGTACTTC	CAWSRGFGETQYF
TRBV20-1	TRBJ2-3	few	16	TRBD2	TGCAGTGCTAGGGGACTAGCGGGGGCCAGGACAGATACGCAGTATTTT	CSARGLAGARTDTQYF
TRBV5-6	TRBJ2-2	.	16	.	TGTGCCAGCACCCAGACGTGGAGGCTAAGGACCGGGGAGCTGTTTTTT	CASTQTWRLRTGELFF
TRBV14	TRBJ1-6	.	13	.	TGTGCCAGCAGCCAGGGTGCGGTCTCACCCCTCCACTTT	CASSQGAVSPLHF
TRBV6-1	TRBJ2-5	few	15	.	TGTGCCAGCAGCCCACGGACCGGACTCGGGGAGACCCAGTACTTC	CASSPRTGLGETQYF
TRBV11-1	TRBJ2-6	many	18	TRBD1	TGTGCCAGCAGCTTTACAGGGGGATTGCCGAGGGGGGCCAACGTCCTGACTTTC	CASSFTGGLPRGANVLTF
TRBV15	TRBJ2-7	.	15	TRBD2	TGTGCCACCAGCAGATCCGGGACTAGCTCCCACGAGCAGTACTTC	CATSRSGTSSHEQYF
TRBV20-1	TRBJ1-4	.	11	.	TGCAGTGGGAGGACTAATGAAAAACTGTTTTTT	CSGRTNEKLFF
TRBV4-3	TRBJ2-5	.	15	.	TGCGCCAGCAGCCAAGAATCTTACGGGGGAGAGACCCAGTACTTC	CASSQESYGGETQYF
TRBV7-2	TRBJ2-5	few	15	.	TGTGCCAGCCTGGTGGGAGTGGGGGGGCCGGAGACCCAGTACTTC	CASLVGVGGPETQYF
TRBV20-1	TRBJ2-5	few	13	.	TGCAGTGCCACAGGGCAAGTCCAAGAGACCCAGTACTTC	CSATGQVQETQYF
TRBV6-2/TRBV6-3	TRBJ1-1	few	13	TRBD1	TGTGCCAGCTGCAGGGGGCTTAACACTGAAGCTTTCTTT	CASCRGLNTEAFF
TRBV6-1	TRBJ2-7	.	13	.	TGTGCCAGCTCATCTAACGGGCTAAACGAGCAGTACTTC	CASSSNGLNEQYF
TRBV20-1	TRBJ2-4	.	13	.	TGCAGTGCTAGGCAAGCGGCCAATAACATTCAGTACTTC	CSARQAANNIQYF
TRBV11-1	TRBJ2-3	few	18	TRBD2	TGTGCCAGCAGCTTCAGCTCACTAGCGGGAACTAGCACAGATACGCAGTATTTT	CASSFSSLAGTSTDTQYF
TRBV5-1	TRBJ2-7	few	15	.	TGCGCCAGCAGCTTGGTAGCCAGGTCGAACTACGAGCAGTACTTC	CASSLVARSNYEQYF
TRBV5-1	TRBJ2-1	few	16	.	TGCGCCAGCAGCTTGAGCGGGCGTAGCTCCTACAATGAGCAGTTCTTC	CASSLSGRSSYNEQFF
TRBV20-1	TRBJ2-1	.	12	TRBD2	TGCAGTGCTGAGGAGACTAGCGGGAGTAAGTTCTTC	CSAEETSGSKFF
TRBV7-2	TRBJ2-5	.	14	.	TGTGCCAGCAGCTCCTCAGGGGGGAAGGAGACCCAGTACTTC	CASSSSGGKETQYF
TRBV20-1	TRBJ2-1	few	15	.	TGCAGTGCTAGAGAACAGGGAGTCTCCTACAATGAGCAGTTCTTC	CSAREQGVSYNEQFF
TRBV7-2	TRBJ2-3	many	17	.	TGTGCCAGCAGCTTAGCGCCTGTCGGGGGCGGGGCAGATACGCAGTATTTT	CASSLAPVGGGADTQYF
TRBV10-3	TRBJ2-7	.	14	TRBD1	TGTGCCATCAGTGTTGGGACAGGGACCTACGAGCAGTACTTC	CAISVGTGTYEQYF
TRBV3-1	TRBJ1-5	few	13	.	TGTGCCAGCAGCCCCTCAATCGACACACCCCAGCATTTT	CASSPSIDTPQHF
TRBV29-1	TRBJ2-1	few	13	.	TGCAGCGAGGCCGGGAGTAACTACAATGAGCAGTTCTTC	CSEAGSNYNEQFF
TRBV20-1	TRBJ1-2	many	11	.	TGCAGTGCTAGAGGCACGTATGGCTACACCTTC	CSARGTYGYTF
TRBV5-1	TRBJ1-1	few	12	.	TGCGCCAGCAGCCAACAGAACACTGAAGCTTTCTTT	CASSQQNTEAFF
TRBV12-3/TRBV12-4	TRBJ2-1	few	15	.	TGTGCCAGCAGTTTGGGACACGGCGGATACAATGAGCAGTTCTTC	CASSLGHGGYNEQFF
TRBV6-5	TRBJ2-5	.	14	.	TGTGCCAGCAGTTACTATTTCGGGGGAGAGACCCAGTACTTC	CASSYYFGGETQYF
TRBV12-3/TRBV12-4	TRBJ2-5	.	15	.	TGTGCCAGCAGTAAAGGGGCAGGATGGGCAGAGACCCAGTACTTC	CASSKGAGWAETQYF